A single sample is the source of the 5 T cell receptor beta chains below, sequenced in a study of tumor-infiltrating lymphocytes in primary liver carcinoma. Production of TCR beta cDNA used around 500 ng total RNA together with a constant-region primer. Three-round nested multiplex PCR performed with slightly modified ARM-PCR produced the TCR beta libraries. Amplification in the first two PCR rounds was performed using TRBV1-TRBV30 forward primers and a C-beta reverse primer for 9 to 11 cycles each. Each CDR3 protein gets one entry after TCRdb re-called the multiplex PCR reads with MiXCR. Of roughly 120,000 distinct CDR3 sequences in the sample, 55% to 75% were seen once. Co-extraction of both nucleic acids (RNA and DNA) used about 18-34 mg of unsorted bulk tissue. Material: liver tumor tissue from sampling region 1. Subset in this sample: tumor region T1, superior pole. These receptor sequences come from a woman aged 60-75 years with primary liver carcinoma and hepatitis B virus infection.

This clonotype was observed many times. This chain links TRBV13 with TRBJ2-7; D might be TRBD1 (5 bases). Trimming cost V 5 bases and J 7 bases, with 15 bases left between them. The CDR3 spans 13 residues. Germline V gene data show CDR1 as PRHDT and CDR2 as FYEKMQ (reference sequence). CDR3 amino acids: CASSIRGTVEQYF. The CDR3 coding sequence is TGTGCCAGCAGCATAAGGGGTACTGTGGAGCAGTACTTC.

Comment on this clonotype: This may be a read error, as it is one base from a much larger clone. This sequence joins TRBV10-3 and TRBJ2-7; D is perhaps TRBD2 (6 bases). The length of the CDR3 is 14 residues. Germline CDR1 ENHRY, CDR2 SYGVKD. CDR3 amino acids: CAIRESGRGYEQYF. The CDR3 nucleotides read TGTGCCATCCGTGAATCCGGGAGAGGATACGAGCAGTACTTC.

Regarding this clonotype: At one end, the junction sequence differs from germline, possibly due to a read error. This rearrangement joins TRBV30 to TRBJ2-6; a weak D match, TRBD1 (5 bases). The germline gives CDR1 GTSNPN, CDR2 SVGIG (reference sequence). The CDR3 contains 16 residues. The CDR3 coding sequence is TGTGCCTGGAGTTGGGGCGGAAACTCTGGGGCCAATGTCCTGACTTTC. This sequence encodes CAWSWGGNSGANVLTF. The full variable domain, its missing parts supplied by reference TRBV30 and TRBJ2-6, is SQTIHQWPATLVQPVGSPLSLECTVEGTSNPNLYWYRQAAGRGLQLLFYSVGIGQISSEVPQNLSASRPQDRQFILSSKKLLLSDSGFYLCAWSWGGNSGANVLTFGAGSRLTVL.

Points on this clonotype: A much larger clone differs by one base, so this may be a read error. This chain's CDR3 is CASSGGTPTDTQYF. For the CDR3, the DNA is TGTGCCAGCAGCGGAGGGACGCCCACAGATACGCAGTATTTT. The V and J genes are TRBV9 and TRBJ2-3; D is perhaps TRBD1 or TRBD2 (5 bases each). V gave up 3 bases and J gave up 2 bases, with 10 bases separating them. Germline V gene lookup returns CDR1 SGDLS and CDR2 YYNGEE. The CDR3 is made up of 14 amino acids.

Concerning this clonotype itself: Since a much larger clone is just one base distant, this may be a read error. J is TRBJ2-7 and V is TRBV6-6; no firm D call. Germline loops: CDR1 MNHNY, CDR2 SVGAGI (reference sequence). The CDR3 has 12 residues. The CDR3 region is CASSYSGNEQNF. The CDR3 nucleotides are TGTGCCAGCAGTTACTCCGGCAACGAGCAGAACTTC.